This entry lists 30 T cell receptor beta chains sequenced from one sample in a study of shared clonotypes between healthy human individuals. TCRdb keeps only in-frame clones here, not all; method: immunoSEQ multiplex PCR. The table shows some 1.1 million clones, with approximately 75% occurring only once. The source material was memory CD4+ T cells from PBMCs. Subset of the sample: CD45RA-negative fraction. The receptor source for this set is a man younger than 35 in good health. Some clones in this sample may be carry-over from other donors' samples.

This clone was detected only a few times. The J gene is TRBJ1-5, the V gene TRBV2, with D unclear. Germline lookup yields CDR1 SNHLY and CDR2 FYNNEI. The V gene lost 4 bases and the J gene lost 3 bases, with 7 bases spanning the gap. The CDR3 contains 13 residues. CDR3 in amino acids: CASSVTTNQPQHF. The DNA for the CDR3 is TGTGCCAGCAGTGTTACTACCAATCAGCCCCAGCATTTT. Full variable domain (rest looked up from reference TRBV2 and TRBJ1-5): EPEVTQTPSHQVTQMGQEVILRCVPISNHLYFYWYRQILGQKVEFLVSFYNNEISEKSEIFDDQFSVERPDGSNFTLKIRSTKLEDSAMYFCASSVTTNQPQHFGDGTRLSIL.

The chain has TRBV5-1 and TRBJ2-1, with D perhaps TRBD2 (6 bases). The CDR3 has 14 residues. CDR1 is SGHRS, CDR2 YFSETQ, per germline. V was shortened by 4 bases and J by 4 bases, with 12 bases between the two germline ends. CDR3: CASSAEGGYNEQFF. The DNA for the CDR3 is TGCGCCAGCAGCGCGGAGGGTGGGTACAATGAGCAGTTCTTC.

The rearrangement uses TRBV9 and TRBJ2-3; maybe TRBD2 (6 bases). The CDR3 is 16 amino acids. V was pared by 3 bases and J by 0 bases, with 14 bases between. Germline V lookup: CDR1 SGDLS, CDR2 YYNGEE. The chain's CDR3 is CASSGTLARSTDTQYF. The CDR3 DNA sequence: TGTGCCAGCAGCGGGACCCTAGCGCGTAGCACAGATACGCAGTATTTT.

The chain uses TRBV18 and TRBJ2-5; 13 bases agree with TRBD2. The junction had 9 bases not matched to a gene; V was cut back by 6 bases and J by 5 bases. CDR1 is KGHSH and CDR2 is LQKENI in the germline V gene. CDR3 size: 16 residues. The CDR3 loop is CASSRRTSGSEETQYF. DNA of the CDR3: TGTGCCAGCTCGCGGCGGACTAGCGGGAGTGAGGAGACCCAGTACTTC.

This chain joins TRBV4-1 and TRBJ1-2, with 10 bases matching TRBD1. The CDR3 spans 15 residues. V trimming: 1 base; J trimming: 7 bases; junction bases outside the gene matches: 6. Germline CDR1 is MGHRA and CDR2 is YSYEKL. The CDR3 reads CASSQAGTGDRGYTF. The CDR3 nucleotides are TGCGCCAGCAGCCAAGCGGGGACAGGGGATCGTGGCTACACCTTC.

The rearrangement uses TRBV2 and TRBJ2-6; maybe TRBD1 (6 bases). The CDR3 spans 21 residues. V lost 6 bases and J 0 bases, leaving 27 bases between the germline ends. CDR1 and CDR2 (germline): SNHLY, FYNNEI. DNA of the CDR3: TGTGCCAGCAGAGAGACTTTCATCATAAGACAGGAAAGCTCTGGGGCCAACGTCCTGACTTTC. Translating it yields CASRETFIIRQESSGANVLTF.

V usage is TRBV12-5 and J usage is TRBJ2-1; 9 nucleotides agree with TRBD2. Germline CDR1 LGHNT, CDR2 FRNRAP. This CDR3 has 18 amino acids. J gave up 2 bases and V 7 bases, and 15 bases lay outside the gene matches. CDR3 amino acids: CASAPSRAGGWPYNEQFF. CDR3 nucleotide sequence: TGTGCTAGTGCCCCTAGTAGGGCGGGAGGGTGGCCCTACAATGAGCAGTTCTTC.

This clone came up many times. The chain is built from TRBV5-1 and TRBJ2-7, with 11 nucleotides matching TRBD2. The V segment lost 5 bases and the J segment 2 bases; nucleotides outside the gene matches: 3. Germline V gene sequence: CDR1 SGHRS, CDR2 YFSETQ. CDR3 length: 14 residues. CDR3 in DNA: TGCGCCAGCAGTGAGACTAGCGGGACCTACGAGCAGTACTTC. This sequence encodes CASSETSGTYEQYF.

This chain links TRBV29-1 with TRBJ2-5, with TRBD2 matching 8 bases. The CDR3 extends over 14 amino acids. CDR1 and CDR2 (germline): SQVTM, ANQGSEA. V shed 5 bases, J shed 0 bases, and the junction held 5 bases outside the gene matches. CDR3 in amino acids: CSVRTSRNQETQYF. The CDR3 DNA reads as TGCAGCGTTCGGACTAGCAGAAACCAAGAGACCCAGTACTTC.

Many counts were recorded for this clone. V gene TRBV5-4 combines with J gene TRBJ2-7; D is unclear. The germline V and J ends were trimmed by 1 base and 5 bases, with 7 bases remaining between them. This CDR3 is built from 12 residues. Looked up from germline, CDR1 is SGHNT and CDR2 is YYREEE (reference sequence). CDR3 sequence reads: CASSLWGNEQYF. CDR3 DNA sequence: TGTGCCAGCAGCTTGTGGGGTAACGAGCAGTACTTC. The whole variable domain, filled in from reference TRBV5-4 and TRBJ2-7, reads ETGVTQSPTHLIKTRGQQVTLRCSSQSGHNTVSWYQQALGQGPQFIFQYYREEENGRGNFPPRFSGLQFPNYSSELNVNALELDDSALYLCASSLWGNEQYFGPGTRLTVT.

The chain employs TRBV30 and TRBJ1-1; the D is unclear. V lost 0 bases, J lost 5 bases, and 13 bases lay in between. The CDR3 spans 14 residues. Germline V gene lookup returns CDR1 GTSNPN and CDR2 SVGIG (reference sequence). The CDR3 region has the DNA TGTGCCTGGAGTGTAAAGGGAAGGCAGACTGAAGCTTTCTTT. This encodes CAWSVKGRQTEAFF.

The rearrangement uses TRBV27 and TRBJ2-5; 9 positions match TRBD1. The DNA end is more similar to TRBJ2-7, so the J call may be wrong. The CDR3 has 14 residues. Germline V gives CDR1 MNHEY, CDR2 SMNVEV (reference sequence). CDR3 in amino acids: CASSNRDREREQYF. CDR3 sequence (DNA): TGTGCCAGCAGTAACCGGGACAGGGAACGCGAGCAGTACTTC.

The chain combines TRBV5-1 with TRBJ2-1, with 13 bases matching TRBD2. This CDR3 has 16 residues. CDR1 SGHRS and CDR2 YFSETQ come from the germline V gene. The junction had 4 bases not matched to a gene; V was cut back by 0 bases and J by 7 bases. The CDR3 loop reads CASSLAGLAGDNEQFF. The CDR3 bases are TGCGCCAGCAGCTTGGCCGGACTAGCGGGAGATAATGAGCAGTTCTTC.

The rearrangement uses TRBV19 and TRBJ2-3, with 11 bases fitting TRBD2. Germline lookup yields CDR1 LNHDA and CDR2 SQIVND (reference sequence). The CDR3 sequence is 16 residues long. J gave up 6 bases and V 3 bases, and 8 bases lay outside the gene matches. In DNA form, the CDR3 reads TGTGCCAGTAGTATGGCACTAGCGGGAGCCCCCGATACGCAGTATTTT. Protein: CASSMALAGAPDTQYF.

The V gene is TRBV7-9, the J gene TRBJ2-1; D might be TRBD2 (5 bases). The V end lost 5 bases, the J end lost 6 bases, and 17 bases lay between the germline ends. This CDR3 is 15 amino acids long. The germline CDR1 and CDR2 sequences are SEHNR and FQNEAQ (reference sequence). CDR3 sequence: CASSLPEGPRNEQFF. In DNA, the CDR3 is TGTGCCAGCAGCCTTCCCGAGGGCCCTCGCAATGAGCAGTTCTTC. Together with reference TRBV7-9 and TRBJ2-1, the CDR3 gives the full variable domain: DTGVSQNPRHKITKRGQNVTFRCDPISEHNRLYWYRQTLGQGPEFLTYFQNEAQLEKSRLLSDRFSAERPKGSFSTLEIQRTEQGDSAMYLCASSLPEGPRNEQFFGPGTRLTVL.

The rearrangement joins TRBV7-7 to TRBJ2-7; D possibly corresponds to TRBD1 (6 bases). The CDR3 covers 15 residues. The germline CDR1 and CDR2 sequences are SSHAT and FNYEAQ (reference sequence). V gave up 5 bases and J gave up 5 bases, with 19 bases separating them. CDR3 bases: TGTGCCAGCAGCGACACAGGGAAAGGGCAGGACGAGCAGTACTTC. Its translation is CASSDTGKGQDEQYF.

The rearrangement uses TRBV11-3 and TRBJ2-2, with 7 positions matching TRBD2. This CDR3 region has 15 residues. Trimming at V came to 5 bases and at J to 0 bases, leaving 3 bases not matched to a gene. CDR1 is SGHNT and CDR2 is YENEEA in the germline V gene. Here the CDR3 reads CASSGGLTNTGELFF. CDR3 nucleotide sequence: TGTGCCAGCAGCGGGGGACTAACGAACACCGGGGAGCTGTTTTTT.

This chain links TRBV5-1 with TRBJ1-2, with TRBD1 matching over 10 bases. Germline V gives CDR1 SGHRS, CDR2 YFSETQ. This CDR3 contains 15 residues. The V and J ends lost 3 bases and 7 bases, in that order; junction bases with no gene match: 9. The CDR3 region has the DNA TGCGCCAGCAGCTCGAAGACAGGGGGCGTTGCTGGCTACACCTTC. Translated: CASSSKTGGVAGYTF.

The J gene is TRBJ1-2, the V gene TRBV28; D is possibly TRBD1 (5 bases). There are 14 residues in the CDR3. Germline-derived CDR1 and CDR2 are MDHEN and SYDVKM. V was cut by 5 bases and J by 5 bases, with 15 bases left in between. CDR3 in amino acids: CASSPRAGWYGYTF. The CDR3 DNA reads TGTGCCAGCAGTCCACGGGCAGGGTGGTATGGCTACACCTTC.

The J gene is TRBJ1-2, the V gene TRBV2; 11 bases map to TRBD1. CDR1 SNHLY and CDR2 FYNNEI come from the germline V gene. This CDR3 has 15 residues. The V and J ends lost 7 bases and 4 bases, in that order; junction bases with no gene match: 8. In nucleotides, the CDR3 is TGTGCCAGCACAGTCACGGGGACAGGGGGCTATGGCTACACCTTC. Translated, it gives CASTVTGTGGYGYTF.

The chain has TRBV18 and TRBJ2-3; a weak D match, TRBD2 (6 bases). CDR1 KGHSH and CDR2 LQKENI come from the germline V gene. Trimming took off 1 base at V and 5 bases at J, with 13 bases between the two ends. The CDR3 runs to 15 residues. The chain's CDR3 is CASSPLGGALDTQYF. CDR3 bases: TGTGCCAGCTCACCACTAGGCGGGGCCTTAGATACGCAGTATTTT. Full variable domain (rest looked up from reference TRBV18 and TRBJ2-3): NAGVMQNPRHLVRRRGQEARLRCSPMKGHSHVYWYRQLPEEGLKFMVYLQKENIIDESGMPKERFSAEFPKEGPSILRIQQVVRGDSAAYFCASSPLGGALDTQYFGPGTRLTVL.

The chain has TRBV7-8 and TRBJ2-3; no clear D gene. The CDR3 sequence is 15 residues long. Germline V lookup: CDR1 SGHVS, CDR2 FQNEAQ. V dropped 7 bases and J dropped 2 bases, with 16 bases sitting between them. CDR3 bases: TGTGCCAGCACCCCCGGGCGAACCTTCACAGATACGCAGTATTTT. Translated, it gives CASTPGRTFTDTQYF.

The chain uses TRBV28 and TRBJ1-2; 8 nucleotides line up with TRBD1. This CDR3 is 13 amino acids long. Germline lookup yields CDR1 MDHEN and CDR2 SYDVKM. V shed 6 bases and J 6 bases; nucleotides not matched to a gene: 6. CDR3 sequence: CASRSTGVDGYTF. DNA of the CDR3: TGTGCCAGCAGGTCGACAGGGGTAGATGGCTACACCTTC.

J is TRBJ2-1 and V is TRBV5-4; 10 bases map to TRBD2. This CDR3 is built from 18 residues. The germline gives CDR1 SGHNT, CDR2 YYREEE (reference sequence). The V and J ends lost 10 bases and 5 bases, in that order; junction bases with no gene match: 21. CDR3 amino acids: CARGPPQPGTSVHNEQFF. The CDR3 DNA reads TGTGCCCGAGGCCCGCCACAGCCCGGGACTAGCGTCCACAATGAGCAGTTCTTC.

The count of this clone is one. CDR3 in amino acids: CASSSRAAGEKLFF. CDR3 coding DNA: TGTGCCAGCAGCTCCCGGGCCGCGGGGGAAAAACTGTTTTTT. The chain couples TRBV6-5 to TRBJ1-4; D not resolved. The V gene's germline CDR1 is MNHEY and CDR2 SVGAGI. This CDR3 spans 14 amino acids. Between the trimmed V and J ends, which lost 6 bases and 8 bases, there was a span of 16 bases.

The chain recombines TRBV6-5 with TRBJ1-1; possible D gene TRBD1, 6 bases. Germline CDR1 is MNHEY and CDR2 is SVGAGI. CDR3 length equals 12 residues. V was pared by 8 bases and J by 1 base, with 8 bases between. CDR3 residues: CASLTGNTEAFF. For the CDR3, the DNA is TGTGCCAGCCTGACAGGGAACACTGAAGCTTTCTTT.

The chain has TRBV19 and TRBJ2-4; the match to TRBD1 covers 10 bases. In germline, CDR1 is LNHDA, CDR2 SQIVND (reference sequence). With 6 bases clipped from V and 4 bases from J, the junction kept 6 bases outside the gene matches. The CDR3 is 15 amino acids. This CDR3 is CASRSSGQGKNIQYF. The CDR3 DNA is TGTGCCAGTAGGTCATCGGGACAGGGGAAAAACATTCAGTACTTC.

In this sample, this clone turned up once. V is TRBV7-9 and J is TRBJ2-2, with D uncertain. The ends were cut back, 5 bases at V and 5 bases at J, with 12 bases in the middle. The germline V gene encodes CDR1 SEHNR and CDR2 FQNEAQ (reference sequence). The CDR3 has 14 residues. CDR3 nucleotide sequence: TGTGCCAGCAGCGCACAATCGGTGACCGGGGAGCTGTTTTTT. Translating gives CASSAQSVTGELFF. The variable domain in full, completed from reference TRBV7-9 and TRBJ2-2, reads DTGVSQNPRHKITKRGQNVTFRCDPISEHNRLYWYRQTLGQGPEFLTYFQNEAQLEKSRLLSDRFSAERPKGSFSTLEIQRTEQGDSAMYLCASSAQSVTGELFFGEGSRLTVL.

The chain combines TRBV15 with TRBJ2-1; a possible D gene is TRBD1 (5 bases). Trimming removed 0 bases at V and 0 bases at J, with 9 bases between. The CDR3 length is 16 residues. The germline gives CDR1 LNHNV, CDR2 YYDKDF (reference sequence). The CDR3 DNA is TGTGCCACCAGCAGAGATCCAGGGAACTCCTACAATGAGCAGTTCTTC. Residues: CATSRDPGNSYNEQFF.

The CDR3 here is CASRTSGRMETQYF. DNA for the CDR3: TGTGCCAGTAGGACTAGCGGGAGAATGGAGACCCAGTACTTC. The J gene is TRBJ2-5, the V gene TRBV28; 13 positions match TRBD2. J was trimmed by 5 bases and V by 9 bases; bases with no gene match: 6. This CDR3 is built from 14 residues. Germline CDR1 MDHEN, CDR2 SYDVKM.